This T cell receptor beta chain originates from a study of patients and donors after allogeneic stem cell transplantation. MiXCR, applied by TCRdb to the RT-PCR reads, yields one record per CDR3 protein. The table shows over 150,000 distinct CDR3 sequences, with 41% occurring only once. V gave up 0 bases and J gave up 3 bases, with 6 bases separating them. The CDR3 runs to 13 residues. Germline CDR1 and CDR2: SGHDN and FVKESK. V and J are TRBV14 and TRBJ2-7; no definite D call. The origin of this receptor is a human donor who was either an allogeneic HSCT recipient or a stem cell or donor lymphocyte infusion donor (not recorded which). It is not recorded whose cells these are; they may come from a transplant donor. What was sequenced was blood, either unsorted or a sorted T cell fraction (not recorded which). CDR3 DNA: TGTGCCAGCAGCCAAGATGTACGCTACGAGCAGTACTTC. It encodes CASSQDVRYEQYF.